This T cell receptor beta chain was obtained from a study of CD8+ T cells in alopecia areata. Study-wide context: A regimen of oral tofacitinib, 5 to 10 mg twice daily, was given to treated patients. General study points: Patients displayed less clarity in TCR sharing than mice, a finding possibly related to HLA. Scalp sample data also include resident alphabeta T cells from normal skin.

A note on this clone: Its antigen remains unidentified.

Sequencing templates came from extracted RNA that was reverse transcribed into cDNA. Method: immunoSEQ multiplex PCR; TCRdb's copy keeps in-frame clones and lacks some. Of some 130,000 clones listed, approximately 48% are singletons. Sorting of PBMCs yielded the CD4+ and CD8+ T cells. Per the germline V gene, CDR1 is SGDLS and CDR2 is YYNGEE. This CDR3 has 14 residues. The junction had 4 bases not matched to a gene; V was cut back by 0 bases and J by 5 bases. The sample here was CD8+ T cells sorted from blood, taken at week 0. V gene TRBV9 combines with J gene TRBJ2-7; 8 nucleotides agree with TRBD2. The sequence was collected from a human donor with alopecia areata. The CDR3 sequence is CASSVAGGPDEQYF. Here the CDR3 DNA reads TGTGCCAGCAGCGTAGCGGGGGGGCCCGACGAGCAGTACTTC. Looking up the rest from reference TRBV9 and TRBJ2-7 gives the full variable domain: DSGVTQTPKHLITATGQRVTLRCSPRSGDLSVYWYQQSLDQGLQFLIQYYNGEERAKGNILERFSAQQFPDLHSELNLSSLELGDSALYFCASSVAGGPDEQYFGPGTRLTVT.